The sequence of this T cell receptor (beta chain) was determined in a study of blood T cell repertoires in COVID-19. Study-level information: Sites across the United States, Italy and Spain contributed samples from acute and convalescent COVID-19. T cells, B-cell-depleted T cells, or PBMCs provided the cDNA or gDNA that served as material.

As handled by the study authors: Amplification of reference gene primers was used by the study to estimate nucleated cell counts. Sequenced by immunoSEQ multiplex PCR; TCRdb stores in-frame clones only, minus some. That table is the source of V, J and clone size, and D and trimming were worked out from the DNA. The sample yields roughly 100,000 clones, about 88% seen once. Germline V gene sequence: CDR1 MNHEY, CDR2 SVGEGT. This CDR3 comprises 15 residues. Trimming left V 4 bases short and J 4 bases short, with 16 bases between. The chain couples TRBV6-2 or TRBV6-3 to TRBJ1-2, with a weak D call TRBD1 (6 bases). The receptor's source is a human donor in a cohort sampled during active COVID-19. The sample was peripheral blood. The CDR3: CASSFAQDRVYGYTF. As DNA, the CDR3 is TGTGCCAGCAGTTTTGCCCAGGACAGAGTCTATGGCTACACCTTC.